This record concerns one T cell receptor beta chain sequence. This clonotype showed up just a few times. Its recognized antigen is unknown. Base-call qualities are not available, and no considerably larger clone is one nucleotide away. This record comes from a study of T-cell reconstitution after alpha-beta-depleted transplantation in children (dated by TCRdb to the mid-2010s). At the level of the whole study: The study quantitatively tracked T-cell immune reconstitution after TCRalphabeta/CD19-depleted allogeneic hematopoietic cell transplantation in children using TCR repertoire profiling.

The CDR3 numbers 15 residues from cysteine through phenylalanine. Of all the DNA, just the CDR3 is kept, 45 bases in frame from base 1. In the germline V gene, CDR1 corresponds to LGHNA and CDR2 to YNFKEQ. The germline ends are 10 bases apart after V is trimmed by 0 bases and J by 4 bases. Library method: PCR. Sequenced using an Illumina HiSeq 2500. To normalize quantification of the TCRbeta repertoire, the TCR libraries were built with molecular barcoding that relied on unique molecular identifiers. The raw public reads went through TCRdb reprocessing: fastp at Q25, MiXCR clone calling, in-frame beta chains kept. Every distinct CDR3 protein forms one entry, paired with its most common genes and DNA. In this sample the table shows over 550,000 distinct CDR3 sequences, over 9.5% of which occur a single time. Approximately 4.1% of the sample comes from the top ten.

Sequencing used PBMCs from the stem cell graft donor, obtained from the stem cell graft. This sequence was found in a human donor who donated a stem cell graft to a child with acute myeloid leukemia. The sequence links TRBV4-2 to TRBJ1-3; the D gene identity is not certain. The sequenced DNA: TGTGCCAGCAGCCAAGAACGAGGGTCCGGAAACACCATATATTTT. Its coded protein is CASSQERGSGNTIYF.